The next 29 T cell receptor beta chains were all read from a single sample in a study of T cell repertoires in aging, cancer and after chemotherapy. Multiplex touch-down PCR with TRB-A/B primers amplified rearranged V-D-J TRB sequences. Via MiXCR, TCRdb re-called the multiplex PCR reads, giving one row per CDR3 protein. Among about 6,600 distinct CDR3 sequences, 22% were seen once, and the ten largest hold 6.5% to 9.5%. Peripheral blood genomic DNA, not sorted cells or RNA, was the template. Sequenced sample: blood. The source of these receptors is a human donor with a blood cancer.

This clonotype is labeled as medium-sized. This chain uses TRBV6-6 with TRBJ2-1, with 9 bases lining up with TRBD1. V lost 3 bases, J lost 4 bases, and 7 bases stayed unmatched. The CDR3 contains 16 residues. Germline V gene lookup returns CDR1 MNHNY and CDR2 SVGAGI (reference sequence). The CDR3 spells CASSYPRDRVYNEQFF. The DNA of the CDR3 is TGTGCCAGCAGTTATCCCCGGGACAGGGTTTACAATGAGCAGTTCTTC.

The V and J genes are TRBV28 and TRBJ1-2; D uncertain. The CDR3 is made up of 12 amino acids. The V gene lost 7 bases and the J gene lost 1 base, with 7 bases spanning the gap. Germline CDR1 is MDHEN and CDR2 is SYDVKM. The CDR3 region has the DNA TGTGCCAGCACCCCGGGTAACTATGGCTACACCTTC. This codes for CASTPGNYGYTF.

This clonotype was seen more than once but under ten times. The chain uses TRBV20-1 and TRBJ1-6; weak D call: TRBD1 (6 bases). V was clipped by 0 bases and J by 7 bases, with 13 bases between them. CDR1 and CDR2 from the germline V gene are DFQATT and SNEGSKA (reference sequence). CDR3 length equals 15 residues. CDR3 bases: TGCAGTGCTAGAGATGGGGGCAGGAGAAATTCACCCCTCCACTTT. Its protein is CSARDGGRRNSPLHF.

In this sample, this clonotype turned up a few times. The chain's CDR3 is CASRREGSNEQYF. The DNA of the CDR3 is TGTGCCAGCAGGCGGGAGGGGTCCAACGAGCAGTACTTC. The V call is TRBV27, the J call TRBJ2-7; 9 bases match TRBD2. This CDR3 spans 13 amino acids. Germline CDR1 MNHEY, CDR2 SMNVEV (reference sequence). The ends lost 6 bases at V and 5 bases at J; junction bases unmatched: 5.

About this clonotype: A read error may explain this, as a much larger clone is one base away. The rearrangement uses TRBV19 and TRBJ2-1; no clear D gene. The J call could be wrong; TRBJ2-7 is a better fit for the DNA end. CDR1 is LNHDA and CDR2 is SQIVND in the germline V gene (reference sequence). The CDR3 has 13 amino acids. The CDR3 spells CANSIGQDYEQYF. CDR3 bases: TGTGCCAATAGTATTGGGCAAGACTACGAGCAGTACTTC.

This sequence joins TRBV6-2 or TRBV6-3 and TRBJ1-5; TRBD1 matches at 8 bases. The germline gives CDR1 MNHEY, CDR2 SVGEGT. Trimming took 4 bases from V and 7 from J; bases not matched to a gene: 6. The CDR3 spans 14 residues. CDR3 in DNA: TGTGCCAGCAGTTTAGAGACAGGGGACCAGCCCCAGCATTTT. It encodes CASSLETGDQPQHF.

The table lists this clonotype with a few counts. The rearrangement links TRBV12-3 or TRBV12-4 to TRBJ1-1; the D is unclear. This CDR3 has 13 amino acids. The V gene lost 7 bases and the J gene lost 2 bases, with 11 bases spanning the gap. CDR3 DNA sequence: TGTGCCAGCACCCCCCGGCCAAACACTGAAGCTTTCTTT. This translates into CASTPRPNTEAFF.

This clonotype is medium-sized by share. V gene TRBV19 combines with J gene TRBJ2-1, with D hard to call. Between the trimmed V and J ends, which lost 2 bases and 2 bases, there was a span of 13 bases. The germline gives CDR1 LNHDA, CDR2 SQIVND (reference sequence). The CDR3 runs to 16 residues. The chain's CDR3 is CASSIRHGYTYNEQFF. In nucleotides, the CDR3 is TGTGCCAGTAGTATAAGGCATGGGTACACCTACAATGAGCAGTTCTTC.

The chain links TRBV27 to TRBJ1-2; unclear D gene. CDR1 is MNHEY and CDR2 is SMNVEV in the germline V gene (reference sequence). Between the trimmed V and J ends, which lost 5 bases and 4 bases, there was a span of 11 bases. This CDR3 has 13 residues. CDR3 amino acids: CASSRREAYGYTF. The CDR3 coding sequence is TGTGCCAGCAGTCGGAGGGAGGCCTATGGCTACACCTTC.

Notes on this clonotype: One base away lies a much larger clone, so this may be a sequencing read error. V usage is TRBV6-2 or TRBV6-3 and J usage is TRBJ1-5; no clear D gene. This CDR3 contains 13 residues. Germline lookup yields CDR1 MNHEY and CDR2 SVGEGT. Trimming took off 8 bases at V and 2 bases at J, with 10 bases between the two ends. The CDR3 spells CASVIAGNQPQHF. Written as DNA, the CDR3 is TGTGCCAGCGTCATCGCGGGCAATCAGCCCCAGCATTTT.

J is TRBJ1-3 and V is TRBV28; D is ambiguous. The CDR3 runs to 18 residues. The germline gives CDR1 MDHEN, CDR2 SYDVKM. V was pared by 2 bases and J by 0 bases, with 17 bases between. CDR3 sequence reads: CASSLGSLNSGSGNTIYF. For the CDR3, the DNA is TGTGCCAGCAGTTTAGGGTCCCTTAATTCGGGCTCTGGAAACACCATATATTTT. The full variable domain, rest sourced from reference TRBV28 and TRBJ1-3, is DVKVTQSSRYLVKRTGEKVFLECVQDMDHENMFWYRQDPGLGLRLIYFSYDVKMKEKGDIPEGYSVSREKKERFSLILESASTNQTSMYLCASSLGSLNSGSGNTIYFGEGSWLTVV.

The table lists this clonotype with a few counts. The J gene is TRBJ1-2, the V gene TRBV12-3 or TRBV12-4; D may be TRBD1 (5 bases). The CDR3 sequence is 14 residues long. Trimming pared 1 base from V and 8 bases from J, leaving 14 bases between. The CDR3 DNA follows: TGTGCCAGCAGTTTAGGGCTGGGGGGAGGCGGCTACACCTTC. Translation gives CASSLGLGGGGYTF.

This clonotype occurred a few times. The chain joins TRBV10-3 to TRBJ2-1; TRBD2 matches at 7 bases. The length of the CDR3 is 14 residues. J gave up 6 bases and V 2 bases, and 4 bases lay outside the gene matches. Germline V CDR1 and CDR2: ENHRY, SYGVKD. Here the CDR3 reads CAISEGREGNEQFF. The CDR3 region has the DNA TGTGCCATCAGTGAGGGGAGGGAGGGCAATGAGCAGTTCTTC.

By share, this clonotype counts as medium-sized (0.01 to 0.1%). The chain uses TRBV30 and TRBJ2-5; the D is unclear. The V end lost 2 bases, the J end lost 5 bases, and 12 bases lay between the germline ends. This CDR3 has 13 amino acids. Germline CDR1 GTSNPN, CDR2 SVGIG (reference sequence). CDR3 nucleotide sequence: TGTGCCTGGAGTCCCTCATCCGGGGAGACCCAGTACTTC. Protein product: CAWSPSSGETQYF.

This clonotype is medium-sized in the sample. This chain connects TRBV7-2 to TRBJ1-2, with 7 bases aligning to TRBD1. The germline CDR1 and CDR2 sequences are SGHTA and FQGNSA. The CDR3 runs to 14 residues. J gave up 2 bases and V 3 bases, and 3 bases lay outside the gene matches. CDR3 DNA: TGTGCCAGCAGCTTGGGACAGATGAACTATGGCTACACCTTC. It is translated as CASSLGQMNYGYTF.

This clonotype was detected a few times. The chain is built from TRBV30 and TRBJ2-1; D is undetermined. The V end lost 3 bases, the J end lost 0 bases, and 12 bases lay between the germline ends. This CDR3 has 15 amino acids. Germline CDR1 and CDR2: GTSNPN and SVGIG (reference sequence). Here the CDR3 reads CAWRARSSSYNEQFF. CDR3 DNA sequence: TGTGCCTGGAGAGCGCGGTCGAGCTCCTACAATGAGCAGTTCTTC.

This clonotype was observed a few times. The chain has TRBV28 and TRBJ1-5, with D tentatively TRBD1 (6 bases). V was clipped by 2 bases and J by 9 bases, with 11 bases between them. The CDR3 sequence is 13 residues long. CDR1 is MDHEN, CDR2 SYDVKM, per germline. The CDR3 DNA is TGTGCCAGCAGTTTAGGCCTGACAGGGCCCCAGCATTTT. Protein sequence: CASSLGLTGPQHF.

CDR3 amino acids: CASSEGQILSNQPQHF. In DNA, the CDR3 is TGTGCCAGCAGTGAGGGTCAGATTCTTAGCAATCAGCCCCAGCATTTT. The chain combines TRBV6-1 with TRBJ1-5; no clear D gene. The germline CDR1 and CDR2 sequences are MNHNS and SASEGT. The CDR3 totals 16 residues. V dropped 3 bases and J dropped 0 bases, with 12 bases sitting between them.

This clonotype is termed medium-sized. The CDR3 nucleotides are TGTGCCACCAGCCGTCGACAGACCTCTAGCACAGATACGCAGTATTTT. Translation gives CATSRRQTSSTDTQYF. This rearrangement joins TRBV15 to TRBJ2-3, with D possibly TRBD1 on 5 matching bases. Germline CDR1 LNHNV, CDR2 YYDKDF (reference sequence). V was shortened by 5 bases and J by 0 bases, with 15 bases between the two germline ends. The CDR3 covers 16 residues.

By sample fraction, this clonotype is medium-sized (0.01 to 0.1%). The DNA for the CDR3 is TGTGCCAGTAGTCTGGACAGGGGGCCAACTAATGAAAAACTGTTTTTT. This encodes CASSLDRGPTNEKLFF. This chain connects TRBV19 to TRBJ1-4, with TRBD1 identical over 11 bases. The junction had 2 bases not matched to a gene; V was cut back by 5 bases and J by 0 bases. Germline assignment: CDR1 LNHDA and CDR2 SQIVND (reference sequence). The CDR3 has 16 amino acids.

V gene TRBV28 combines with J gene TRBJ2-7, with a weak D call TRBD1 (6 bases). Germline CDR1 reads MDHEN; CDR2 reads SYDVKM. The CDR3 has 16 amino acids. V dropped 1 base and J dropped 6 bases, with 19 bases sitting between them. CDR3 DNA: TGTGCCAGCAGTTTATCTCCATCCGGACAGTTGAGCGAGCAGTACTTC. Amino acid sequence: CASSLSPSGQLSEQYF.

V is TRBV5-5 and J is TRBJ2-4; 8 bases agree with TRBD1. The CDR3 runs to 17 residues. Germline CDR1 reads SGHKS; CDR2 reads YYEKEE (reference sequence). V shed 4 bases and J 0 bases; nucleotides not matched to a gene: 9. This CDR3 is CASSLGQGPIAKNIQYF. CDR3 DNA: TGTGCCAGCAGCCTAGGACAGGGCCCTATAGCCAAAAACATTCAGTACTTC.

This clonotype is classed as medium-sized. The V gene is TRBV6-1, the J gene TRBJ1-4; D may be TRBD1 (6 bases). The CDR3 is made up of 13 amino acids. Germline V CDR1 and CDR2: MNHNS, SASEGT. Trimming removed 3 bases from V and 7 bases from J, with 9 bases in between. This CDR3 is CASSDGGIEKLFF. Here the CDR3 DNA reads TGTGCCAGCAGTGACGGGGGCATTGAAAAACTGTTTTTT.

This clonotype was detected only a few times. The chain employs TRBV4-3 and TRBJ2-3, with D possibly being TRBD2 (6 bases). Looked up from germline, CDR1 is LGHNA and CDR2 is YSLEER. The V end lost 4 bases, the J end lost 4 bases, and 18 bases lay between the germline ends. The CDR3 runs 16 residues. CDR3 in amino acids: CASSPKTLAFSDTQYF. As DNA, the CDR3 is TGCGCCAGCAGCCCGAAGACTCTAGCGTTCTCAGATACGCAGTATTTT.

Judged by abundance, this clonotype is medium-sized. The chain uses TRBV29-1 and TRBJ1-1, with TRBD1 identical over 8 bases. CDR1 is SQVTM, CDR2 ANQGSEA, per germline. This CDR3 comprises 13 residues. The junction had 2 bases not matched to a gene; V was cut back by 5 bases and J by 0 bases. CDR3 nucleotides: TGCAGCGTTATGGACAGGGTGAACACTGAAGCTTTCTTT. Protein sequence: CSVMDRVNTEAFF. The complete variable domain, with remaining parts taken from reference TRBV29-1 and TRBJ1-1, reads SAVISQKPSRDICQRGTSLTIQCQVDSQVTMMFWYRQQPGQSLTLIATANQGSEATYESGFVIDKFPISRPNLTFSTLTVSNMSPEDSSIYLCSVMDRVNTEAFFGQGTRLTVV.

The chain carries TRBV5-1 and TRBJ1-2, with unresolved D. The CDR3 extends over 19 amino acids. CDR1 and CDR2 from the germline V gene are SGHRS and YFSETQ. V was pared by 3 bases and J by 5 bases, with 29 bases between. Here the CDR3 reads CASSSLGLRSRREGYGYTF. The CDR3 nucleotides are TGCGCCAGCAGCTCGCTTGGCCTACGGAGCAGGAGAGAAGGATATGGCTACACCTTC. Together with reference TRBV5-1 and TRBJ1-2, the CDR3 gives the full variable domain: KAGVTQTPRYLIKTRGQQVTLSCSPISGHRSVSWYQQTPGQGLQFLFEYFSETQRNKGNFPGRFSGRQFSNSRSEMNVSTLELGDSALYLCASSSLGLRSRREGYGYTFGSGTRLTVV.

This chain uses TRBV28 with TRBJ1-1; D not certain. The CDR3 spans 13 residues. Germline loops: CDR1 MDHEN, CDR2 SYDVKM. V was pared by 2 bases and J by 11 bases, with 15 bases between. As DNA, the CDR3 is TGTGCCAGCAGTTTAAAAGGCCCTAGGGTGGCTTTCTTT. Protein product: CASSLKGPRVAFF.

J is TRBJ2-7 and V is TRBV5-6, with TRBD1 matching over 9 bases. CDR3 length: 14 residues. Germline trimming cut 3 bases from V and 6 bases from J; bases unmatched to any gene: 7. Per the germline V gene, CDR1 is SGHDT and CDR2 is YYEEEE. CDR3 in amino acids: CASSSGTGNGEQYF. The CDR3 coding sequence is TGTGCCAGCAGCTCCGGGACAGGGAATGGCGAGCAGTACTTC.

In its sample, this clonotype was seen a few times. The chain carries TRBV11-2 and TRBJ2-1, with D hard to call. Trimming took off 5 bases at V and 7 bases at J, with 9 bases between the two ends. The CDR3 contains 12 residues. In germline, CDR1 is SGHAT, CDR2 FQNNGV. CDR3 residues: CASSQNRNEQFF. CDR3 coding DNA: TGTGCCAGCAGCCAAAACCGGAATGAGCAGTTCTTC. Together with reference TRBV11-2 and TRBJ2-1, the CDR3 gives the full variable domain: EAGVAQSPRYKIIEKRQSVAFWCNPISGHATLYWYQQILGQGPKLLIQFQNNGVVDDSQLPKDRFSAERLKGVDSTLKIQPAKLEDSAVYLCASSQNRNEQFFGPGTRLTVL.